A selection of T cell receptor beta chains follows, all from one sample in a study of blood T cell repertoires in COVID-19. The method was immunoSEQ multiplex PCR; TCRdb's version includes in-frame clones alone and lacks a portion of them. This repertoire shows about 52,000 clones, roughly 91% found once; its top ten account for around 9%. Sequencing was performed on peripheral blood. The receptor set was obtained from an elderly man with active or convalescent COVID-19. Each CDR3 is given with its conserved first and last residue.

TRBV18	15	TRBJ2-5	CASSPGSGSWETQYF
TRBV11-2	13	TRBJ2-5	CASRRTGRQTQYF
TRBV18	14	TRBJ2-7	CASSADRALYEQYF
TRBV7-9	14	TRBJ1-2	CASSIQGSSYGYTF
TRBV15	14	TRBJ2-5	CATSRGGYGETQYF
TRBV7-8	14	TRBJ2-7	CASSYLEGPYEQYF
TRBV9	17	TRBJ1-6	CASSVDPGGGFNSPLHF
TRBV7-2	15	TRBJ1-5	CASSRLAGSNQPQHF
TRBV5-1	16	TRBJ1-4	CASSQGTGGISEQLFF
TRBV9	13	TRBJ1-1	CASSAGTVTEAFF
TRBV7-6	18	TRBJ2-4	CASSRTASGRIAENIQYF
TRBV4-3	14	TRBJ2-3	CASSQDHNTDTQYF
TRBV6-5	16	TRBJ1-2	CASSYTPTGSRYGYTF
TRBV7-7	15	TRBJ2-1	CASSLAGSSYNEQFF
TRBV19	17	TRBJ2-6	CASSSGRAFSGANVLTF
TRBV5-1	14	TRBJ2-3	CASSLGLAGDTQYF
TRBV24-1	13	TRBJ1-2	CATSGQGRDGYTF
TRBV7-2	16	TRBJ1-2	CASSPRTGRDNYGYTF
TRBV30	14	TRBJ2-1	CAWSVGGGEGEQFF
TRBV9	13	TRBJ1-5	CASSGSQGQPQHF
TRBV9	14	TRBJ1-4	CASSLQGDGEKLFF
TRBV20-1	8	TRBJ1-1	CSAPRAFF
TRBV5-1	13	TRBJ2-7	CASSLSRAHEQYF
TRBV6-2/TRBV6-3	15	TRBJ1-1	CASSWTDREYTEAFF
TRBV27	12	TRBJ2-2	CASSRGTGELFF
TRBV5-6	15	TRBJ1-1	CASRHSGGLGTEAFF
TRBV19	15	TRBJ2-1	CASSPFHRGDNEQFF
TRBV7-3	13	TRBJ2-2	CASSSPYTGELFF
TRBV19	15	TRBJ2-5	CASSTGLAGGQTQYF
TRBV5-1	16	TRBJ2-7	CASSLAGAGGAAEQYF
TRBV7-2	15	TRBJ2-5	CASSQMTRGPETQYF
TRBV7-2	12	TRBJ2-7	CASSLDSDEQYF